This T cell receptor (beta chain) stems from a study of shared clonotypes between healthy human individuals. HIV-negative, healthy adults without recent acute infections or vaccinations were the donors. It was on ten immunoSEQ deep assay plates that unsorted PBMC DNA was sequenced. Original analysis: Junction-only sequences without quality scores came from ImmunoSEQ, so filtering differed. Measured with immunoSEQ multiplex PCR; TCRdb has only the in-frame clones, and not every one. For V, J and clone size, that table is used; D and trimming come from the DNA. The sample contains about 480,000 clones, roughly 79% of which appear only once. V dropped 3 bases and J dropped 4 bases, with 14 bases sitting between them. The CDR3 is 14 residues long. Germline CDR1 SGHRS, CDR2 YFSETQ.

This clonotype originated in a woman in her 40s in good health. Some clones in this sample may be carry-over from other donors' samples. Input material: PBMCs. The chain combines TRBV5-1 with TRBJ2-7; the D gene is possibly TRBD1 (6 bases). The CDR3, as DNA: TGCGCCAGCAGCTCCGAAGGGGGAGATTACGAGCAGTACTTC. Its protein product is CASSSEGGDYEQYF. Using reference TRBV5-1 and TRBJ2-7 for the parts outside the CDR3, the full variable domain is KAGVTQTPRYLIKTRGQQVTLSCSPISGHRSVSWYQQTPGQGLQFLFEYFSETQRNKGNFPGRFSGRQFSNSRSEMNVSTLELGDSALYLCASSSEGGDYEQYFGPGTRLTVT.